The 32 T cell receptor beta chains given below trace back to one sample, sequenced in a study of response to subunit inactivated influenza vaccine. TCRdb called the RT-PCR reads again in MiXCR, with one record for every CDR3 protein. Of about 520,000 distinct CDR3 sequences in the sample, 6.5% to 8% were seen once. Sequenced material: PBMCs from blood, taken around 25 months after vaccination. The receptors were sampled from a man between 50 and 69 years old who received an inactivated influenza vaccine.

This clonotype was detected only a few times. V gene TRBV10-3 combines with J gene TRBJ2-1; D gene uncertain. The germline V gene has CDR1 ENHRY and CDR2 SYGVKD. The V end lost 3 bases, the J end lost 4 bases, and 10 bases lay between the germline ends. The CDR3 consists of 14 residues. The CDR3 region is CAISEGAGYNEQFF. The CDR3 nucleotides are TGTGCCATCAGTGAAGGCGCTGGTTACAATGAGCAGTTCTTC.

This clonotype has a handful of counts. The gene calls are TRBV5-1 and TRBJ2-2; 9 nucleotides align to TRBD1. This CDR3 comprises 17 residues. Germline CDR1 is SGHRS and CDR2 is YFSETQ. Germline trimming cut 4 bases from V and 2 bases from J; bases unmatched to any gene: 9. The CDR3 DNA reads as TGCGCCAGCAGCAAAGGGACAGGGCGTCCTAACACCGGGGAGCTGTTTTTT. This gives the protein CASSKGTGRPNTGELFF.

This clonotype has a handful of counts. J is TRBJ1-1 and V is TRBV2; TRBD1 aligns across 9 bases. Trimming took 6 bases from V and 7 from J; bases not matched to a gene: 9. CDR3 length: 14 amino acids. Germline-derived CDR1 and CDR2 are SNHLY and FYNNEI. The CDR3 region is CASRPRRQGVEAFF. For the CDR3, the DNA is TGTGCCAGCAGGCCACGGAGACAGGGGGTTGAAGCTTTCTTT.

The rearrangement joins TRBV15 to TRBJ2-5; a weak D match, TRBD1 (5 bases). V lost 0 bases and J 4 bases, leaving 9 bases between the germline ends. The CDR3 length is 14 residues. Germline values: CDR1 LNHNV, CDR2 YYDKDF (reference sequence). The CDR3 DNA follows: TGTGCCACCAGCAGAGACAGGGTCGGAGAGACCCAGTACTTC. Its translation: CATSRDRVGETQYF.

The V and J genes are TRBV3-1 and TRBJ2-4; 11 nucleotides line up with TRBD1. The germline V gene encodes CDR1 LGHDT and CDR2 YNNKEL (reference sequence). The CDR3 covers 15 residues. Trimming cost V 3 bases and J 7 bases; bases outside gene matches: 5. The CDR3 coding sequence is TGTGCCAGCAGCCAGGCCGGGACAGGGGGGAACATTCAGTACTTC. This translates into CASSQAGTGGNIQYF.

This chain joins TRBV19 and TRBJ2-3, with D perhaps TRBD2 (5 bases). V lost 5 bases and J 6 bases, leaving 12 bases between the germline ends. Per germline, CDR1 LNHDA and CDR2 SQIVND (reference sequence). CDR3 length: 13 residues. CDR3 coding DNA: TGTGCCAGTAGTGGGCGGGCCTTGGATACGCAGTATTTT. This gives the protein CASSGRALDTQYF.

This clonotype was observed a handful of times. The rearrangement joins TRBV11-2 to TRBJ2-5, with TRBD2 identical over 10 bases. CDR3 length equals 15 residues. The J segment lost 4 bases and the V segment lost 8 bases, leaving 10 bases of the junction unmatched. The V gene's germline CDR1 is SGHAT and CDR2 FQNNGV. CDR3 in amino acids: CASRRLAGDGETQYF. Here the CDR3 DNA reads TGTGCCAGCCGAAGGCTAGCGGGAGACGGAGAGACCCAGTACTTC.

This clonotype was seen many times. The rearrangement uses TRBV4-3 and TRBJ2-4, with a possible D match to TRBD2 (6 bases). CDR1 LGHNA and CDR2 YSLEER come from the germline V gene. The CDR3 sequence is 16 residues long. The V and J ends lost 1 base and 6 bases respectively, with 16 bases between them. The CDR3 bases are TGCGCCAGCAGCCAAGGTTCCGGGAGTTTGGGAAACATTCAGTACTTC. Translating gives CASSQGSGSLGNIQYF.

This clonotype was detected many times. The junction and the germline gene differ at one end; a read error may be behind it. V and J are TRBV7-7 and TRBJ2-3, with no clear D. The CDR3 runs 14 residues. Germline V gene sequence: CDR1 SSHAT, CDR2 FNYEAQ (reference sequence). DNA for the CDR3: TGTGCTAGCAGCCCAATGATGAGCACAGATACGCAGTATTTT. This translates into CASSPMMSTDTQYF.

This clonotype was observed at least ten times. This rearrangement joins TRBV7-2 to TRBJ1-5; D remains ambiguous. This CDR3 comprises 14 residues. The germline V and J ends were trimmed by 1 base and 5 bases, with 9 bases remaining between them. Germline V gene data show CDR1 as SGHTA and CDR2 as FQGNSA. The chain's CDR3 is CASSLVGSDQPQHF. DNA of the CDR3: TGTGCCAGCAGCTTAGTTGGATCCGATCAGCCCCAGCATTTT.

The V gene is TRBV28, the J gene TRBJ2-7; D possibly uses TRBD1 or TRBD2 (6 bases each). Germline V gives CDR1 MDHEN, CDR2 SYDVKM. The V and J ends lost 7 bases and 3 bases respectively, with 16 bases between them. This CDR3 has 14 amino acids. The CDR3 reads CASTLGGRNYEQYF. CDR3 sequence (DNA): TGTGCCAGCACCCTCGGGGGCAGGAACTACGAGCAGTACTTC.

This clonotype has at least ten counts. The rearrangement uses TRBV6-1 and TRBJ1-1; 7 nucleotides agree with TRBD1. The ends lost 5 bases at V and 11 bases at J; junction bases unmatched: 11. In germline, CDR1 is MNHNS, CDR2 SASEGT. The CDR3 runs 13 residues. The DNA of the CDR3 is TGTGCCAGCAGTCCCCTCAGGGGGGGAAGGGCTTTCTTT. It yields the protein CASSPLRGGRAFF.

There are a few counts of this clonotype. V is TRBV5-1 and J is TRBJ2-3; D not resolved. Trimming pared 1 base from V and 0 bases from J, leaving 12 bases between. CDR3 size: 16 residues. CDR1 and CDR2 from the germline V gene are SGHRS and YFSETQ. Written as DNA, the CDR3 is TGCGCCAGCAGCTTGAACTTGGGATCTAGCACAGATACGCAGTATTTT. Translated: CASSLNLGSSTDTQYF.

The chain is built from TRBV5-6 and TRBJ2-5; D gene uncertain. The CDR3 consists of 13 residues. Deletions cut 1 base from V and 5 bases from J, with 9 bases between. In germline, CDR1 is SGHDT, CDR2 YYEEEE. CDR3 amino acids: CASSLSARETQYF. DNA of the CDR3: TGTGCCAGCAGCTTGTCGGCGAGGGAGACCCAGTACTTC.

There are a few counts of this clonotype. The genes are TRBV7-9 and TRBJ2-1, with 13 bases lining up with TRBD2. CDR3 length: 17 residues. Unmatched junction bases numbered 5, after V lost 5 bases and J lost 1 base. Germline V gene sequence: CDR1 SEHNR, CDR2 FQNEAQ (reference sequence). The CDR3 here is CASSTRGLAGSYNEQFF. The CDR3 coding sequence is TGTGCCAGCAGCACCAGGGGACTAGCGGGATCCTACAATGAGCAGTTCTTC.

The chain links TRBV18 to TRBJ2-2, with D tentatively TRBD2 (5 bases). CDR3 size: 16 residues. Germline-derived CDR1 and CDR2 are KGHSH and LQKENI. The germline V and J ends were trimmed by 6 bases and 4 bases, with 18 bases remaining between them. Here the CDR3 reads CASSQRATLSTGELFF. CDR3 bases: TGTGCCAGCTCTCAGAGGGCCACTCTGAGCACCGGGGAGCTGTTTTTT. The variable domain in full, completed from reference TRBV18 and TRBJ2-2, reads NAGVMQNPRHLVRRRGQEARLRCSPMKGHSHVYWYRQLPEEGLKFMVYLQKENIIDESGMPKERFSAEFPKEGPSILRIQQVVRGDSAAYFCASSQRATLSTGELFFGEGSRLTVL.

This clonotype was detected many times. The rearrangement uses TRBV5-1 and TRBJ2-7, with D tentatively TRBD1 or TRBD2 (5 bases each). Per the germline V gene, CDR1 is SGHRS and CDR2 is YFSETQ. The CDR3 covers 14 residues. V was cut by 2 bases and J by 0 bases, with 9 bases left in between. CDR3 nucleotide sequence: TGCGCCAGCAGCTTAACAGGACTCTCCTACGAGCAGTACTTC. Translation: CASSLTGLSYEQYF.

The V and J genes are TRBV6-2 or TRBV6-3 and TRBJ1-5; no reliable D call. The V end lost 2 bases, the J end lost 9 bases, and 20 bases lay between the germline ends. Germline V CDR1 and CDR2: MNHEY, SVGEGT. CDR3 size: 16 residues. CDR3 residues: CASSYSTALMDRPQHF. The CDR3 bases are TGTGCCAGCAGTTACAGTACGGCCCTAATGGATCGGCCCCAGCATTTT.

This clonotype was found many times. The CDR3 DNA is TGCAGTGCCCCCTCAGGGGGCGGCGGCTACACCTTC. Translation gives CSAPSGGGGYTF. The chain links TRBV20-1 to TRBJ1-2; 8 bases are shared with TRBD1. The CDR3 loop spans 12 amino acids. Germline CDR1 is DFQATT and CDR2 is SNEGSKA (reference sequence). V gave up 6 bases and J gave up 8 bases; unmatched junction bases: 8.

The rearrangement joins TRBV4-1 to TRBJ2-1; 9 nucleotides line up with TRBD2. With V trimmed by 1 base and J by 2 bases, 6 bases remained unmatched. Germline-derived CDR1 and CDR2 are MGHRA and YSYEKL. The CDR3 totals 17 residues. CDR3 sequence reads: CASSQVRAGGPYNEQFF. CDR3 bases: TGCGCCAGCAGCCAAGTCCGGGCGGGGGGGCCCTACAATGAGCAGTTCTTC.

The CDR3 DNA sequence: TGCGCCAGCAGCTTGAAGGTCGGGAGCGTCCCAGATACGCAGTATTTT. Its protein product is CASSLKVGSVPDTQYF. The chain has TRBV5-1 and TRBJ2-3, with a weak D call TRBD2 (6 bases). V shed 1 base and J shed 4 bases, with 16 bases lying between them. CDR3 length: 16 amino acids. The V gene's germline CDR1 is SGHRS and CDR2 YFSETQ.

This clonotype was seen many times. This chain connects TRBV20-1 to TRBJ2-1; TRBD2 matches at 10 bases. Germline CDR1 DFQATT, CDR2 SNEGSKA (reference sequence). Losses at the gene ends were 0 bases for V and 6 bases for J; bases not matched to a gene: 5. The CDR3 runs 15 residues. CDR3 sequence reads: CSARDLSGGVNEQFF. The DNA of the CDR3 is TGCAGTGCTAGAGATCTCAGCGGGGGGGTCAATGAGCAGTTCTTC.

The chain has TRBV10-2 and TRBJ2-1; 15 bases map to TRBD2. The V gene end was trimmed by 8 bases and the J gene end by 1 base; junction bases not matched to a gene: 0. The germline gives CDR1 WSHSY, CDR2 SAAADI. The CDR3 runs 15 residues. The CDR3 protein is CASGLAGGSYNEQFF. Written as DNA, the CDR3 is TGCGCCAGCGGACTAGCGGGGGGGTCCTACAATGAGCAGTTCTTC.

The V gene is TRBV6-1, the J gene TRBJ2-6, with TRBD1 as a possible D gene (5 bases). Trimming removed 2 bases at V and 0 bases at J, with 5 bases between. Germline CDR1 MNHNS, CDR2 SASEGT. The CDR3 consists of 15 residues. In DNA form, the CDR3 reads TGTGCCAGCAGTGAACAGGGCTCTGGGGCCAACGTCCTGACTTTC. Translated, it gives CASSEQGSGANVLTF.

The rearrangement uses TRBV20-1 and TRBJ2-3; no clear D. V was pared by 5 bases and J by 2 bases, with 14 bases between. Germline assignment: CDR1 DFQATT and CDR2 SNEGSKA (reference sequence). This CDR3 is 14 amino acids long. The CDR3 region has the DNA TGCAGTGCTCTGGCGCTGGACCACACAGATACGCAGTATTTT. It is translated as CSALALDHTDTQYF.

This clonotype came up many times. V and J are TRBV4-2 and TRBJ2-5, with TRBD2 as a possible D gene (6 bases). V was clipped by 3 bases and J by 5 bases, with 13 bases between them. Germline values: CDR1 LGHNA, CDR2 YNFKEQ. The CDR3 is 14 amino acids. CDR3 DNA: TGTGCCAGCAGCCAGGGGGGTCTTTCGGAGACCCAGTACTTC. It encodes CASSQGGLSETQYF.

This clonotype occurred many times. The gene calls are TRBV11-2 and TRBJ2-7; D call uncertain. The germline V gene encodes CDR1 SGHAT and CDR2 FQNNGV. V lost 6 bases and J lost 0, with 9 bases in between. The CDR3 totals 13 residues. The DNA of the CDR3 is TGTGCCAGCAGGTTACTCAGCTCCTACGAGCAGTACTTC. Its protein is CASRLLSSYEQYF. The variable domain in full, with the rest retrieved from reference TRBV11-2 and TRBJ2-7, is EAGVAQSPRYKIIEKRQSVAFWCNPISGHATLYWYQQILGQGPKLLIQFQNNGVVDDSQLPKDRFSAERLKGVDSTLKIQPAKLEDSAVYLCASRLLSSYEQYFGPGTRLTVT.

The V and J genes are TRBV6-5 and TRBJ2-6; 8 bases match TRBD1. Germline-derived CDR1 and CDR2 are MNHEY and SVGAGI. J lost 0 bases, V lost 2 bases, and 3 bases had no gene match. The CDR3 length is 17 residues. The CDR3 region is CASSYDRGTSGANVLTF. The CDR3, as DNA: TGTGCCAGCAGTTACGACAGGGGTACCTCTGGGGCCAACGTCCTGACTTTC.

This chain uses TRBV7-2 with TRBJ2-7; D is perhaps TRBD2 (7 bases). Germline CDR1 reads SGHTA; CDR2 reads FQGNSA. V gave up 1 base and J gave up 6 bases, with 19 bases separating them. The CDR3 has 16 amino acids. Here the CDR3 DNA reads TGTGCCAGCAGCTTAGAGGCGGGGCGGGGGCTCGGCGAGCAGTACTTC. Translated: CASSLEAGRGLGEQYF.

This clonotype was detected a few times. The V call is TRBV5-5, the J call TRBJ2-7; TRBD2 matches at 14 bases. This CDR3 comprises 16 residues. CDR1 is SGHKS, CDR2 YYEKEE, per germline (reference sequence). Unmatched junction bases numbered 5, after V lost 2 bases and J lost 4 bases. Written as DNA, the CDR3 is TGTGCCAGCAGCTTCTATGGGACTAGCGGGAGTTACGAGCAGTACTTC. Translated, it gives CASSFYGTSGSYEQYF.

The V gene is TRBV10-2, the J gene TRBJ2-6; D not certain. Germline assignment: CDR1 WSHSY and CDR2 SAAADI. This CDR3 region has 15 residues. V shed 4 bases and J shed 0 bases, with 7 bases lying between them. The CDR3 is CASSGAHSGANVLTF. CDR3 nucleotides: TGCGCCAGCAGTGGCGCGCACTCTGGGGCCAACGTCCTGACTTTC.

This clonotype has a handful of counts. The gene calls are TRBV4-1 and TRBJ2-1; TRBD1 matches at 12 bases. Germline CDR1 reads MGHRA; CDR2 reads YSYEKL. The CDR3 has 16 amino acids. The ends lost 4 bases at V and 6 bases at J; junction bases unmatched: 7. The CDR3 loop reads CASSPRGQGARNEQFF. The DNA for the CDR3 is TGCGCCAGCAGCCCAAGGGGACAGGGGGCGCGCAATGAGCAGTTCTTC.